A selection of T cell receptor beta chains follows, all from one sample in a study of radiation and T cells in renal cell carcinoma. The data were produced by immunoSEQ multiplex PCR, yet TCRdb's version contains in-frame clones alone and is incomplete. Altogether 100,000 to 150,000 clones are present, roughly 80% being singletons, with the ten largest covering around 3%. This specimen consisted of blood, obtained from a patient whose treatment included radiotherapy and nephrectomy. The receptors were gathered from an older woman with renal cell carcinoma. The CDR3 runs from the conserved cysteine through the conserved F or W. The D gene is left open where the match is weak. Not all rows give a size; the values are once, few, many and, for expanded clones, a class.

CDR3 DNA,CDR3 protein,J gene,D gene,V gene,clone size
TGCAGCGGTGGACTAGCGGCAGAGACCCAGTACTTC,CSGGLAAETQYF,TRBJ2-5,TRBD2,TRBV29-1,-
TGTGCCACCTCCAACTACGAGCAGTACTTC,CATSNYEQYF,TRBJ2-7,-,TRBV28,-
TGTGCCAGCAGCTCTTACGGGAGTCGGGGCTACACCTTC,CASSSYGSRGYTF,TRBJ1-2,-,TRBV7-2,-
TGTGCCTGGAGTGGAGGTTGGGCCTACAATGAGCAGTTCTTC,CAWSGGWAYNEQFF,TRBJ2-1,-,TRBV30,-
TGTGCCAGCAGCATGACAGGGTTCAGGCGACACAATGAGCAGTTCTTC,CASSMTGFRRHNEQFF,TRBJ2-1,TRBD1,TRBV7-9,-
TGTGCCAGCAGCCAAGACTGGAGAGGGGGGTTAACGGAGACCCAGTACTTC,CASSQDWRGGLTETQYF,TRBJ2-5,-,TRBV14,-
TGTGCCAGCAGCCGACAGGGGCGTGAAGAGACCCAGTACTTC,CASSRQGREETQYF,TRBJ2-5,TRBD1,TRBV2,-
TGTGCCATCAGGGGACAGAACATGAACACCGGGGAGCTGTTTTTT,CAIRGQNMNTGELFF,TRBJ2-2,TRBD1,TRBV10-3,-
TGTGCCAGCAGCCCCGGGACAGGGGTTATCGAGCAGTACTTC,CASSPGTGVIEQYF,TRBJ2-7,TRBD1,TRBV6-5,once
TGTGCCAGCAGGGTCCGTACAGGGGGAAAAAACATTCAGTACTTC,CASRVRTGGKNIQYF,TRBJ2-4,TRBD1,TRBV2,-
TGTGCCGCGGCTCCCGGGACAGAGTCGGGGAAGCAGTACTTC,CAAAPGTESGKQYF,TRBJ2-7,TRBD1,TRBV10-3,-
TGCAGCGTTGAACAACCGACAGGCTCCTACAATGAGCAGTTCTTC,CSVEQPTGSYNEQFF,TRBJ2-1,-,TRBV29-1,-
TGTGCCAGCGGGCGGGGTCAGGTTAGCCAAGAGACCCAGTACTTC,CASGRGQVSQETQYF,TRBJ2-5,-,TRBV25-1,-
TGTGCCAGCAGCTTAGCAACAGGGGCCCAACCCCTCCACTTT,CASSLATGAQPLHF,TRBJ1-6,TRBD1,TRBV11-1,once
TGTGCCAGCAGCCAAGGAGGACGGGGCTTCCAGCCCCAGCATTTT,CASSQGGRGFQPQHF,TRBJ1-5,-,TRBV14,-
TGCGCCAGCAGCCCGGAGCGGCACGCCTACAATGAGCAGTTCTTC,CASSPERHAYNEQFF,TRBJ2-1,-,TRBV4-3,-
TGCGCCAGCAGCTTGCCGAGACAGGGGATACCTGAGACCCAGTACTTC,CASSLPRQGIPETQYF,TRBJ2-5,TRBD1,TRBV5-1,-
TGTGCCAGCAGCTTAGACCCGGGCCCGGTGCGTGAGCAGTACTTC,CASSLDPGPVREQYF,TRBJ2-7,-,TRBV7-2,-
TGTGCCAGTAGTGACCAGGACAGGGTTGCCTATGGCTACACCTTC,CASSDQDRVAYGYTF,TRBJ1-2,TRBD1,TRBV19,-
TGTGCCAGCATACGACTCGTTTCGGGCCCCTACGAGCAGTACTTC,CASIRLVSGPYEQYF,TRBJ2-7,-,TRBV2,-
TGTGCCAGCTCACCACGGACAGGGAACACCGGGGAGCTGTTTTTT,CASSPRTGNTGELFF,TRBJ2-2,TRBD1,TRBV18,-
TGTGCCAGCAGTGGATTATGTGTACAGGGCGTTTGCTATGGCTACACCTTC,CASSGLCVQGVCYGYTF,TRBJ1-2,-,TRBV6-4,-
TGTGCCTGGAGTAAAAGTTGGGGGAACACTGAAGCTTTCTTT,CAWSKSWGNTEAFF,TRBJ1-1,-,TRBV30,-
TGTGCCAGTAGGACTAGCGGGAGAAAAACCGGGGAGCTGTTTTTT,CASRTSGRKTGELFF,TRBJ2-2,TRBD2,TRBV19,-
TGTGCCAGCAGCTTGAAGGCAGGTACTGGAAACACCATATATTTT,CASSLKAGTGNTIYF,TRBJ1-3,-,TRBV5-6,-
TGTGCCAGCAGTGAAGGGTCTTCAGTCTATCGTAATTCACCCCTCCACTTT,CASSEGSSVYRNSPLHF,TRBJ1-6,-,TRBV6-1,-
TGCGCCAGCAGCTATTTGGACAGGGGAGGTGAGCAGTTCTTC,CASSYLDRGGEQFF,TRBJ2-1,TRBD1,TRBV5-1,-
TGTGCCAGCAGGCCGTCCGCCGGGACAGGGGTCGTAGGGAATCAGCCCCAGCATTTT,CASRPSAGTGVVGNQPQHF,TRBJ1-5,TRBD1,TRBV5-5,-
TGCGCCAGCAGCACACAGGGAGCGAGCTATGGCTACACCTTC,CASSTQGASYGYTF,TRBJ1-2,-,TRBV5-1,-
TGTGCCAGCGGGAGGGGGACTAGGGATGAAAAACTGTTTTTT,CASGRGTRDEKLFF,TRBJ1-4,-,TRBV6-6,-
TGCGCCAGCAGCGGTCGCAACAGAACTAATGAAAAACTGTTTTTT,CASSGRNRTNEKLFF,TRBJ1-4,-,TRBV4-1,-
TGTGCCAGCAGCTTACGGTCCGGGGAGACGGTGTGGGCTTTCTTT,CASSLRSGETVWAFF,TRBJ1-1,-,TRBV7-2,-
TGCGCCAGCAGCCTTTGGGACACTAACACTGAAGCTTTCTTT,CASSLWDTNTEAFF,TRBJ1-1,-,TRBV5-1,-
TGTGCCAGCAGCCTCAACAAGGCCCCGCGCGCGTATTTT,CASSLNKAPRAYF,TRBJ2-3,-,TRBV11-2,-
TGTGCCAGCAGCAGCGGTGGACAGGCCTGGCAGCCCCAGCATTTT,CASSSGGQAWQPQHF,TRBJ1-5,TRBD1,TRBV28,-
TGTGCCAGCAGCCCCCAGGCCAGCACAGATACGCAGTATTTT,CASSPQASTDTQYF,TRBJ2-3,-,TRBV5-4,-
TGTGCCAGCAGTTACTTGGACAGGGCTGGCTACACCTTC,CASSYLDRAGYTF,TRBJ1-2,TRBD1,TRBV6-5,once
TGTGCCAGCAGCCAGATACAGGGTTCCGAGCAGTACTTC,CASSQIQGSEQYF,TRBJ2-7,-,TRBV14,-
TGTGCCTGGAGTGTGGCAGCGGGACTCACAGATACGCAGTATTTT,CAWSVAAGLTDTQYF,TRBJ2-3,TRBD2,TRBV30,-
TGTGCCAGCCGGGGGACATATGGCTACACCTTC,CASRGTYGYTF,TRBJ1-2,-,TRBV25-1,-